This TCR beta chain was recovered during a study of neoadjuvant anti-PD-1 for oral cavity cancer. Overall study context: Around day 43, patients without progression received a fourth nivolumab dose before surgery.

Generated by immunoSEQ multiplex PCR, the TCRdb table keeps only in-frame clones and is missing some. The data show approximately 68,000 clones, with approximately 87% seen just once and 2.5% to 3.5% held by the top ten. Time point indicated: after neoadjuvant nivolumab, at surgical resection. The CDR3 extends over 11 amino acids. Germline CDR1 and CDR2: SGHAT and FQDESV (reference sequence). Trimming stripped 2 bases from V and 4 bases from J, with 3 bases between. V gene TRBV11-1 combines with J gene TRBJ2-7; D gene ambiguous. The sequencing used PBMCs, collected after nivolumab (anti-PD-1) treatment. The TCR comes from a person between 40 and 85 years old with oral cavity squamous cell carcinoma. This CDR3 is CASSLQYEQYF. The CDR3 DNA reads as TGTGCCAGCAGCTTACAATACGAGCAGTACTTC.